The present TCR beta chain was sequenced within a study of T cell responses to AZD1222 COVID-19 vaccine. Study conclusions and caveats: Unmutated variant regions reportedly attract nearly half of all spike-specific TCRs.

In this sample, this clone turned up a few times. What it binds is not known. The repertoire was sequenced with immunoSEQ multiplex PCR; TCRdb's copy has only in-frame clones and lacks some. The profile shows 140,000 to 150,000 clones, 80% to 95% of them singletons. This CDR3 comprises 13 residues. Germline V lookup: CDR1 SGDLS, CDR2 YYNGEE. V was trimmed by 0 bases and J by 3 bases, leaving 7 bases between them. The sequence derives from an adult in good health. The material was peripheral blood, obtained on day 0 of AZD1222 vaccination. The V and J genes are TRBV9 and TRBJ2-7, with no clear D. CDR3 residues: CASSVEPFYEQYF. DNA of the CDR3: TGTGCCAGCAGCGTAGAACCCTTCTACGAGCAGTACTTC. The full variable domain, its missing parts supplied by reference TRBV9 and TRBJ2-7, is DSGVTQTPKHLITATGQRVTLRCSPRSGDLSVYWYQQSLDQGLQFLIQYYNGEERAKGNILERFSAQQFPDLHSELNLSSLELGDSALYFCASSVEPFYEQYFGPGTRLTVT.